The 22 T cell receptor beta chains below come from one sample, sequenced in a study of cytomegalovirus exposure and HLA in healthy donors. It was with 60 Vbeta and 13 Jbeta primers that the PCR ran. Assay: immunoSEQ multiplex PCR; the TCRdb copy retains only in-frame clones and omits some. The sample spans some 130,000 clones; the ten largest clones claim roughly 1.7%. The sample was PBMCs. All receptors come from a young man in good health and CMV-seronegative.

V is TRBV28 and J is TRBJ1-5; the D gene is possibly TRBD1 (6 bases). CDR3 length: 15 residues. Trimming removed 2 bases at V and 3 bases at J, with 11 bases between. CDR1 is MDHEN and CDR2 is SYDVKM in the germline V gene. The CDR3 spells CASSLGQILNQPQHF. CDR3 DNA: TGTGCCAGCAGTTTAGGACAGATACTCAATCAGCCCCAGCATTTT. Together with reference TRBV28 and TRBJ1-5, the CDR3 gives the full variable domain: DVKVTQSSRYLVKRTGEKVFLECVQDMDHENMFWYRQDPGLGLRLIYFSYDVKMKEKGDIPEGYSVSREKKERFSLILESASTNQTSMYLCASSLGQILNQPQHFGDGTRLSIL.

The CDR3 DNA sequence: TGTGCCAGCAGCCAAGATTTAGCGGGGCTCGGCCCGAATACGCAGTATTTT. Translating it yields CASSQDLAGLGPNTQYF. The V call is TRBV14, the J call TRBJ2-3; 8 bases map to TRBD2. The CDR3 is made up of 17 amino acids. The V segment lost 0 bases and the J segment 7 bases; nucleotides outside the gene matches: 12. Germline CDR1 and CDR2: SGHDN and FVKESK.

The V gene is TRBV7-9, the J gene TRBJ1-4; tentatively, D is TRBD1 (5 bases). The CDR3 sequence is 17 residues long. Looked up from germline, CDR1 is SEHNR and CDR2 is FQNEAQ (reference sequence). V lost 2 bases to trimming and J lost 4 bases, with 17 bases between them. CDR3: CASSLLRSGGYNEKLFF. CDR3 coding DNA: TGTGCCAGCAGCTTATTGCGCTCGGGGGGTTATAATGAAAAACTGTTTTTT.

The rearrangement uses TRBV27 and TRBJ1-1, with D tentatively TRBD1 (5 bases). The CDR3 contains 13 residues. The V gene lost 3 bases and the J gene lost 7 bases, with 12 bases spanning the gap. Germline CDR1 reads MNHEY; CDR2 reads SMNVEV (reference sequence). In nucleotides, the CDR3 is TGTGCCAGCAGTTTCGGGGGTCAAGGTGAAGCTTTCTTT. It is translated as CASSFGGQGEAFF.

The rearrangement joins TRBV19 to TRBJ1-5; D not certain. From germline, CDR1 is LNHDA and CDR2 SQIVND (reference sequence). Trimming shortened V by 8 bases and J by 0 bases, and 11 bases separated the two germline ends. This CDR3 contains 14 residues. Here the CDR3 reads CASSVEYSNQPQHF. The CDR3 coding sequence is TGTGCCAGTTCGGTCGAGTATAGCAATCAGCCCCAGCATTTT.

With respect to this clone: An end of the junction differs from the germline gene, which may be a read error. The V call is TRBV7-8, the J call TRBJ2-5; 8 bases agree with TRBD2. The CDR3 extends over 13 amino acids. CDR1 is SGHVS and CDR2 is FQNEAQ in the germline V gene. Here the CDR3 reads CVSSPGGEETQYF. DNA of the CDR3: TGTGTCAGCAGCCCCGGGGGGGAAGAGACCCAGTACTTC.

CDR3 in amino acids: CASETAVGEKLFF. The CDR3 DNA reads TGTGCCAGCGAGACAGCCGTAGGAGAAAAACTGTTTTTT. The rearrangement joins TRBV28 to TRBJ1-4; possibly TRBD1 for D (5 bases). CDR3 length equals 13 residues. V lost 8 bases, J lost 8 bases, and 15 bases lay in between. CDR1 is MDHEN, CDR2 SYDVKM, per germline.

This chain joins TRBV4-3 and TRBJ1-5; no reliable D call. The CDR3 totals 15 residues. Germline CDR1 and CDR2: LGHNA and YSLEER. Trimming took 0 bases from V and 7 from J, leaving 13 bases between them. In nucleotides, the CDR3 is TGCGCCAGCAGCCAAGACCGGGCCCCGGGGCAGCCCCAGCATTTT. Its translation: CASSQDRAPGQPQHF.

The chain joins TRBV27 to TRBJ1-2, with D maybe TRBD1 (6 bases). The CDR3 is made up of 16 amino acids. The germline V gene encodes CDR1 MNHEY and CDR2 SMNVEV (reference sequence). Trimming pared 0 bases from V and 6 bases from J, leaving 17 bases between. CDR3 amino acids: CASSLSFFGGAHGYTF. As DNA, the CDR3 is TGTGCCAGCAGTTTATCGTTTTTCGGGGGGGCTCATGGCTACACCTTC.

The chain recombines TRBV19 with TRBJ2-1; TRBD2 is a possible D gene (5 bases). The CDR3 loop spans 15 amino acids. V lost 9 bases, J lost 0 bases, and 15 bases lay in between. Germline-derived CDR1 and CDR2 are LNHDA and SQIVND (reference sequence). The CDR3 DNA sequence: TGTGCCAGCACCGTCGGGGAAAGCTCCTACAATGAGCAGTTCTTC. This codes for CASTVGESSYNEQFF.

This sequence joins TRBV19 and TRBJ1-6, with D possibly being TRBD1 (5 bases). V was shortened by 3 bases and J by 9 bases, with 15 bases between the two germline ends. CDR3 length: 15 amino acids. Germline V lookup: CDR1 LNHDA, CDR2 SQIVND (reference sequence). The CDR3 DNA reads TGTGCCAGTAGTATGAGAGGCCAGGGTGGTTCACCCCTCCACTTT. Amino acid sequence: CASSMRGQGGSPLHF.

The gene calls are TRBV27 and TRBJ2-1, with D tentatively TRBD1 (6 bases). The ends were cut back, 10 bases at V and 10 bases at J, with 17 bases in the middle. Germline CDR1 reads MNHEY; CDR2 reads SMNVEV (reference sequence). The length of the CDR3 is 12 residues. The CDR3: CATSHGTLEQFF. DNA of the CDR3: TGTGCCACCTCCCACGGGACACTGGAGCAGTTCTTC.

The V call is TRBV27, the J call TRBJ2-1, with 14 nucleotides matching TRBD2. Per the germline V gene, CDR1 is MNHEY and CDR2 is SMNVEV (reference sequence). The trim removed 0 bases at V and 8 bases at J, leaving 9 bases unmatched. The CDR3 totals 18 residues. CDR3 in amino acids: CASSLSSGTSGRPDEQFF. CDR3 nucleotides: TGTGCCAGCAGTTTATCGTCCGGGACTAGCGGGAGACCAGATGAGCAGTTCTTC.

This chain uses TRBV5-1 with TRBJ1-6; D is unresolved. The CDR3 is made up of 15 amino acids. Trimming shortened V by 2 bases and J by 8 bases, and 14 bases separated the two germline ends. The germline CDR1 and CDR2 sequences are SGHRS and YFSETQ. CDR3 in amino acids: CASSLQSPLDSPLHF. In DNA, the CDR3 is TGCGCCAGCAGCTTACAGTCCCCCCTCGATTCACCCCTCCACTTT.

V usage is TRBV4-3 and J usage is TRBJ2-4; D gene uncertain. V lost 0 bases to trimming and J lost 1 base, with 10 bases between them. Germline values: CDR1 LGHNA, CDR2 YSLEER. CDR3 size: 16 residues. The CDR3: CASSQELRYAKNIQYF. As DNA, the CDR3 is TGCGCCAGCAGCCAAGAACTGAGGTACGCCAAAAACATTCAGTACTTC.

The rearrangement joins TRBV5-1 to TRBJ2-1; D is perhaps TRBD2 (5 bases). The length of the CDR3 is 15 residues. Trimming took 2 bases from V and 1 from J, leaving 10 bases between them. From germline, CDR1 is SGHRS and CDR2 YFSETQ. CDR3 DNA: TGCGCCAGCAGCTTAGCGGAAGAATCCTACAATGAGCAGTTCTTC. The encoded protein is CASSLAEESYNEQFF.

The V and J genes are TRBV6-5 and TRBJ1-5; the match to TRBD1 covers 8 bases. The CDR3 consists of 15 residues. Germline CDR1 and CDR2: MNHEY and SVGAGI. J gave up 4 bases and V 5 bases, and 7 bases lay outside the gene matches. The CDR3 bases are TGTGCCAGCAGTCCCGGACAGGGCCTGAATCAGCCCCAGCATTTT. It is translated as CASSPGQGLNQPQHF.

V usage is TRBV6-5 and J usage is TRBJ1-2, with D perhaps TRBD1 (5 bases). CDR1 MNHEY and CDR2 SVGAGI come from the germline V gene. This CDR3 contains 15 residues. V lost 6 bases and J lost 3, with 17 bases in between. The CDR3 spells CASSRGGPGDYGYTF. The CDR3 DNA reads TGTGCCAGCAGCCGAGGAGGCCCGGGGGACTATGGCTACACCTTC.

The chain's CDR3 is CASSLSGLAVTGELFF. The CDR3 DNA is TGTGCCAGCAGCTTGTCGGGACTAGCGGTCACCGGGGAGCTGTTTTTT. This chain uses TRBV5-4 with TRBJ2-2; 11 bases are shared with TRBD2. The CDR3 extends over 16 amino acids. Germline CDR1 reads SGHNT; CDR2 reads YYREEE (reference sequence). J was trimmed by 4 bases and V by 1 base; bases with no gene match: 3.

The CDR3 sequence is CASSDRGRYGYTF. As DNA, the CDR3 is TGTGCCAGCAGTGACAGGGGAAGATATGGCTACACCTTC. This chain joins TRBV2 and TRBJ1-2; the D gene is possibly TRBD1 (6 bases). The V end was cut by 3 bases, the J end by 5 bases, with 10 bases between. This CDR3 is built from 13 residues. CDR1 is SNHLY, CDR2 FYNNEI, per germline. Using reference TRBV2 and TRBJ1-2 for the parts outside the CDR3, the full variable domain is EPEVTQTPSHQVTQMGQEVILRCVPISNHLYFYWYRQILGQKVEFLVSFYNNEISEKSEIFDDQFSVERPDGSNFTLKIRSTKLEDSAMYFCASSDRGRYGYTFGSGTRLTVV.

The CDR3 here is CASKGQGPPGEQYF. CDR3 DNA: TGTGCCAGCAAGGGACAGGGCCCTCCAGGGGAGCAGTACTTC. The V gene is TRBV6-1, the J gene TRBJ2-7, with 9 bases identical to TRBD1. The CDR3 extends over 14 amino acids. The V gene's germline CDR1 is MNHNS and CDR2 SASEGT. V was pared by 7 bases and J by 7 bases, with 11 bases of the junction left unmatched.

The chain uses TRBV5-4 and TRBJ1-1; TRBD1 agrees at 10 bases. This CDR3 has 13 amino acids. Looked up from germline, CDR1 is SGHNT and CDR2 is YYREEE (reference sequence). Trimming at V came to 4 bases and at J to 6 bases, leaving 3 bases not matched to a gene. This CDR3 is CASSKTGGPEAFF. The CDR3 nucleotides read TGTGCCAGCAGCAAGACAGGGGGCCCTGAAGCTTTCTTT. The full variable domain, in which reference TRBV5-4 and TRBJ1-1 provide the parts outside the CDR3, is ETGVTQSPTHLIKTRGQQVTLRCSSQSGHNTVSWYQQALGQGPQFIFQYYREEENGRGNFPPRFSGLQFPNYSSELNVNALELDDSALYLCASSKTGGPEAFFGQGTRLTVV.